What follows are 20 T cell receptor beta chains derived from one specimen sequenced in a study of T-cell memory formation after mild COVID-19. TCRdb re-called the 5' RACE reads with MiXCR, one entry per CDR3 protein. The sample consists of 300,000 or so distinct CDR3 sequences, 15% to 20% of them appearing once. Sequences were obtained from PBMCs or a T cell subset sorted from them (not recorded which). The receptors come from a man between 18 and 35 years old who had mild COVID-19 (a few samples of this study predate the infection). Cell type and time point are not known.

In this sample, this clonotype turned up many times. This chain connects TRBV6-5 to TRBJ1-4; D gene ambiguous. Trimming left V 5 bases short and J 0 bases short, with 7 bases between. The CDR3 totals 14 residues. Germline V gene data show CDR1 as MNHEY and CDR2 as SVGAGI. The CDR3 DNA reads as TGTGCCAGCAGTAGGAGGGCAACTAATGAAAAACTGTTTTTT. Protein: CASSRRATNEKLFF.

The J gene is TRBJ2-5, the V gene TRBV7-3; D perhaps matches TRBD2 (7 bases). CDR3 length: 14 amino acids. V gave up 5 bases and J gave up 3 bases, with 13 bases separating them. CDR1 and CDR2 (germline): SGHTA, FQGTGA. The CDR3 nucleotides read TGTGCCAGCAGCAGCTGGGGGGGCAAAGAGACCCAGTACTTC. Translated: CASSSWGGKETQYF. Full variable domain (remainder filled in from reference TRBV7-3 and TRBJ2-5): GAGVSQTPSNKVTEKGKYVELRCDPISGHTALYWYRQSLGQGPEFLIYFQGTGAADDSGLPNDRFFAVRPEGSVSTLKIQRTERGDSAVYLCASSSWGGKETQYFGPGTRLLVL.

This sequence joins TRBV20-1 and TRBJ1-1; 8 nucleotides agree with TRBD1. Germline V gives CDR1 DFQATT, CDR2 SNEGSKA (reference sequence). The CDR3 has 13 residues. The J segment lost 4 bases and the V segment lost 6 bases, leaving 7 bases of the junction unmatched. The CDR3 is CSARGQVSTEAFF. For the CDR3, the DNA is TGCAGTGCCAGGGGACAGGTGAGCACTGAAGCTTTCTTT.

CDR3 residues: CSARLYPYNRAYEQYV. The CDR3 DNA reads as TGCAGTGCTAGACTTTACCCCTACAACAGGGCCTACGAGCAGTACGTC. V and J are TRBV20-1 and TRBJ2-7; a weak D match, TRBD1 (6 bases). The V gene's germline CDR1 is DFQATT and CDR2 SNEGSKA (reference sequence). CDR3 length equals 16 residues. The ends were cut back, 2 bases at V and 2 bases at J, with 19 bases in the middle.

The chain employs TRBV7-2 and TRBJ2-3; TRBD2 aligns across 9 bases. V lost 4 bases, J lost 4 bases, and 9 bases stayed unmatched. Germline assignment: CDR1 SGHTA and CDR2 FQGNSA. This CDR3 spans 16 amino acids. The DNA for the CDR3 is TGTGCCAGCAGCTCCAGCGGGGGGCCGCCCGCAGATACGCAGTATTTT. Its translation: CASSSSGGPPADTQYF.

The V gene is TRBV4-1, the J gene TRBJ2-3; 15 bases line up with TRBD2. Germline loops: CDR1 MGHRA, CDR2 YSYEKL. This CDR3 is built from 21 residues. With 1 base clipped from V and 2 bases from J, the junction kept 13 bases outside the gene matches. The CDR3 protein is CASSQVGTSGGTPLYTDTQYF. The CDR3 DNA reads as TGCGCCAGCAGCCAAGTAGGGACTAGCGGGGGGACCCCACTCTACACAGATACGCAGTATTTT.

The DNA for the CDR3 is TGTGCCAGCAGCACAGGGACAGCCCTGAACACTGAAGCTTTCTTT. It yields the protein CASSTGTALNTEAFF. The chain recombines TRBV9 with TRBJ1-1; TRBD1 matches at 7 bases. V dropped 4 bases and J dropped 0; count of bases not matched to a gene: 6. The CDR3 contains 15 residues. Germline-derived CDR1 and CDR2 are SGDLS and YYNGEE. The complete variable domain, with remaining parts taken from reference TRBV9 and TRBJ1-1, reads DSGVTQTPKHLITATGQRVTLRCSPRSGDLSVYWYQQSLDQGLQFLIQYYNGEERAKGNILERFSAQQFPDLHSELNLSSLELGDSALYFCASSTGTALNTEAFFGQGTRLTVV.

The V gene is TRBV6-5, the J gene TRBJ2-5, with 7 bases identical to TRBD2. CDR1 and CDR2 (germline): MNHEY, SVGAGI. V lost 2 bases, J lost 4 bases, and 4 bases stayed unmatched. This CDR3 comprises 14 residues. The DNA of the CDR3 is TGTGCCAGCAGTTACACGTGGGGGGGAGAGACCCAGTACTTC. Protein sequence: CASSYTWGGETQYF.

V usage is TRBV7-9 and J usage is TRBJ1-1, with D maybe TRBD1 (5 bases). This CDR3 has 15 amino acids. V was pared by 3 bases and J by 1 base, with 12 bases between. Germline V gene lookup returns CDR1 SEHNR and CDR2 FQNEAQ (reference sequence). The CDR3 spells CASSFTHTGNTEAFF. The CDR3 DNA is TGTGCCAGCAGCTTCACACACACAGGGAACACTGAAGCTTTCTTT.

This clonotype was counted ten times or more. The chain links TRBV5-6 to TRBJ1-6; D remains unclear. The CDR3 is 12 amino acids. The V gene lost 6 bases and the J gene lost 7 bases, with 8 bases spanning the gap. CDR1 and CDR2 from the germline V gene are SGHDT and YYEEEE. This CDR3 reads CASTVWNSPLHF. CDR3 sequence (DNA): TGTGCCAGCACCGTCTGGAATTCACCCCTCCACTTT.

This chain links TRBV5-1 with TRBJ2-3; 7 bases line up with TRBD2. V shed 4 bases, J shed 5 bases, and the junction held 7 bases outside the gene matches. Per germline, CDR1 SGHRS and CDR2 YFSETQ. The CDR3 covers 14 residues. The CDR3 nucleotides read TGCGCCAGCAGCGAGCGACTAGCTCGAGATACGCAGTATTTT. Translation: CASSERLARDTQYF. Full variable domain (outside the CDR3, taken from reference TRBV5-1 and TRBJ2-3): KAGVTQTPRYLIKTRGQQVTLSCSPISGHRSVSWYQQTPGQGLQFLFEYFSETQRNKGNFPGRFSGRQFSNSRSEMNVSTLELGDSALYLCASSERLARDTQYFGPGTRLTVL.

This rearrangement joins TRBV5-5 to TRBJ2-2; weak D call: TRBD1 (6 bases). The CDR3 totals 18 residues. V was pared by 4 bases and J by 0 bases, with 19 bases between. CDR1 SGHKS and CDR2 YYEKEE come from the germline V gene (reference sequence). CDR3 DNA: TGTGCCAGCAGCCGACGAATGGGCGCAGGGGCGAACACCGGGGAGCTGTTTTTT. This gives the protein CASSRRMGAGANTGELFF. The variable domain in full, with the rest retrieved from reference TRBV5-5 and TRBJ2-2, is DAGVTQSPTHLIKTRGQQVTLRCSPISGHKSVSWYQQVLGQGPQFIFQYYEKEERGRGNFPDRFSARQFPNYSSELNVNALLLGDSALYLCASSRRMGAGANTGELFFGEGSRLTVL.

Only a few counts were recorded for this clonotype. The DNA of the CDR3 is TGTGCCAGCAGCGGAGGGGGACCAGATACGCAGTATTTT. It translates to CASSGGGPDTQYF. The J gene is TRBJ2-3, the V gene TRBV7-9; D possibly uses TRBD1 or TRBD2 (6 bases each). The germline CDR1 and CDR2 sequences are SEHNR and FQNEAQ (reference sequence). Deletions cut 5 bases from V and 4 bases from J, with 10 bases between. The CDR3 spans 13 residues.

The chain recombines TRBV5-4 with TRBJ2-7, with D perhaps given as TRBD1 or TRBD2 (6 bases each). The CDR3 runs 15 residues. V lost 4 bases, J lost 1 base, and 15 bases lay in between. CDR1 is SGHNT, CDR2 YYREEE, per germline (reference sequence). The CDR3 nucleotides read TGTGCCAGCAGCAGCGGACCGGGGGCATCCTACGAGCAGTACTTC. Translation gives CASSSGPGASYEQYF.

This clonotype was observed a handful of times. V and J are TRBV7-7 and TRBJ2-5, with TRBD2 matching 7 bases. CDR1 is SSHAT, CDR2 FNYEAQ, per germline (reference sequence). The junction had 15 bases not matched to a gene; V was cut back by 3 bases and J by 2 bases. The CDR3 consists of 18 residues. This chain's CDR3 is CASSLRLPSGALQETQYF. The CDR3 nucleotides read TGTGCCAGCAGCTTGCGCCTTCCCAGCGGGGCACTTCAAGAGACCCAGTACTTC.

The rearrangement links TRBV6-2 or TRBV6-3 to TRBJ1-5, with D unresolved. CDR1 and CDR2 from the germline V gene are MNHEY and SVGEGT. V was pared by 2 bases and J by 1 base, with 9 bases between. The CDR3 is made up of 15 amino acids. CDR3 bases: TGTGCCAGCAGTTACCTTGGTCGGAGCAATCAGCCCCAGCATTTT. It translates to CASSYLGRSNQPQHF.

CDR3 protein: CASSLPRTGSSYEQYV. CDR3 bases: TGTGCCAGCAGTTTACCCCGGACAGGGAGCTCCTACGAGCAGTACGTC. The rearrangement links TRBV28 to TRBJ2-7, with 8 bases fitting TRBD1. The CDR3 loop spans 16 amino acids. Germline V lookup: CDR1 MDHEN, CDR2 SYDVKM. J gave up 0 bases and V 2 bases, and 6 bases lay outside the gene matches.

This chain connects TRBV12-3 or TRBV12-4 to TRBJ1-5, with a tentative D call TRBD1 (5 bases). V lost 3 bases and J lost 6, with 18 bases in between. The CDR3 has 16 amino acids. The CDR3: CASSLEGLAAGQPQHF. The CDR3 nucleotides are TGTGCCAGCAGTTTGGAGGGGCTGGCAGCAGGTCAGCCCCAGCATTTT.

The table lists this clonotype with a count of one. The chain employs TRBV27 and TRBJ2-3; 7 nucleotides align to TRBD2. Germline values: CDR1 MNHEY, CDR2 SMNVEV (reference sequence). V was pared by 8 bases and J by 4 bases, with 15 bases of the junction left unmatched. The CDR3 is 16 residues long. This CDR3 reads CASHSASAGTSDTQYF. The CDR3 nucleotides are TGTGCCAGCCACAGCGCCTCAGCGGGAACCTCAGATACGCAGTATTTT.

This clonotype occurred a few times. The chain links TRBV7-9 to TRBJ1-2; D ambiguous. Looked up from germline, CDR1 is SEHNR and CDR2 is FQNEAQ (reference sequence). The CDR3 is 13 residues long. The V end was cut by 0 bases, the J end by 3 bases, with 5 bases between. This CDR3 is CASSLAAHYGYTF. The CDR3 region has the DNA TGTGCCAGCAGCTTAGCGGCACACTATGGCTACACCTTC.